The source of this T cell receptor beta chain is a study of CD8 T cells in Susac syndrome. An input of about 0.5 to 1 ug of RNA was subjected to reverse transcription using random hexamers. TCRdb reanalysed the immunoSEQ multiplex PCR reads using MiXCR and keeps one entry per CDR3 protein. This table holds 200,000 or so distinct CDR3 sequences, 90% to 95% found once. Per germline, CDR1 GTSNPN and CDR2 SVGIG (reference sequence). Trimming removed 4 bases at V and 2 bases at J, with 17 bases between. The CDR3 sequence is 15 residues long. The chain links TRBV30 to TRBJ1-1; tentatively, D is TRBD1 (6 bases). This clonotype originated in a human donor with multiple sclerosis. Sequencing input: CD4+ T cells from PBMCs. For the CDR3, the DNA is TGTGCCTGGACCGTCCCCGACAGGCACAACACTGAAGCTTTCTTT. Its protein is CAWTVPDRHNTEAFF. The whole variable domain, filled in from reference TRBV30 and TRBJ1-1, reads SQTIHQWPATLVQPVGSPLSLECTVEGTSNPNLYWYRQAAGRGLQLLFYSVGIGQISSEVPQNLSASRPQDRQFILSSKKLLLSDSGFYLCAWTVPDRHNTEAFFGQGTRLTVV.